This T cell receptor (beta chain) was profiled in a study of blood T cells in healthy people across ages (dated by TCRdb to the mid-2010s). For the wider study: In model experiments, template switching captured roughly one uniquely barcoded TCR beta cDNA molecule for every two T cells. To track age-related changes in TCR beta repertoire diversity, the study relied on deep sequencing normalized with unique cDNA molecular identifiers. Four age groups were formed from the donors: young (average 16 years), middle-aged (approximately 39), aged (more than 55) and long-lived (less than 85). To avoid experimental bias, donors of different ages were randomly spread across the sequencing lanes. Using the same blood draw, the study looked at two additional independent replicas of 1 million unique cDNA reads for two donors, one aged 18 to 30 and the other aged 80 or older. Results the study describes overall, beyond this receptor: Because profiling used bulk unsorted PBMCs, naive and antigen-experienced compartments could not be compared conclusively. As age increased, observed TCR beta diversity per million T cells dropped in a roughly linear way, and a significant reduction was already evident by age around 41. Total diversity estimates from one million sequenced T cells were considered lower bounds and underestimates. There was a strong correlation between observed TCR beta diversity and the percentage of naive T cells measured by flow cytometry. Because the CMV infection status of the donors was unknown, age-related changes in expanded clonotypes may potentially have been confounded. Compared with the aged group, the long-lived group had more naive CD4+ T cells, fewer expanded clones and increased TCR diversity, a pattern suggesting age selection.

The germline V gene provides CDR1 MGHRA and CDR2 YSYEKL. Counted from cysteine to phenylalanine, this CDR3 has 16 amino acids. The entry retains the CDR3 DNA only, 48 bases that are in frame from base 1. Trimming takes 0 bases from V and 6 bases from J, and the germline ends sit 15 bases apart. The receptor library was made with 5' RACE. Sequencing relied on an Illumina HiSeq 2500. The second PCR ran for about 6 to 12 cycles and used a J-beta primer mix along with a sample-barcoded 5' primer. A unique molecular identifier was introduced onto each TCR beta cDNA molecule by a template-switch 5' adaptor carrying 12 random nucleotides. Each sample yielded at least 3 million CDR3-containing paired-end reads. All of the RNA was converted into first-strand cDNA using the Mint cDNA synthesis kit, with a TRBC-specific oligonucleotide serving as the primer. Following uracil-DNA glycosylase treatment, all cDNA underwent a first 18-cycle PCR with the universal primers M1SS and BC2_uni_R. In the source study's methods: Each sample was normalized by randomly selecting 1 million high-quality reads, each carrying a distinct molecular identifier. Reads with shared molecular identifiers were discarded instead of being binned into consensus sequences. MiTCR, set to a Q25 quality threshold and the strictest error-elimination algorithm, was used for CDR3 identification, clonotype clustering and error correction. A nonparametric unseen species model with Euler transformation was used to estimate a lower bound on total TCR beta diversity. TCRdb trimmed the raw reads at Q25, called clones with MiXCR and kept productive beta chains. Rows are unified per CDR3 protein, each entry keeping the most common DNA and genes. The authors' filters were not applied to this entry. The sample has about 580,000 distinct CDR3 sequences on record, around 50% of them singletons. Of the sample, around 23% falls within the top ten clones.

With regard to this clonotype: Its recognized antigen is unknown. No much larger clone exists at a distance of one base, and base qualities are not known.

The roughly 42 donors, aged about 6 to 90 years, were systemically healthy Caucasian individuals from Russia. Ten milliliters of peripheral blood were drawn from each donor into EDTA-treated Vacutainer tubes. Ficoll-Paque density-gradient centrifugation was used to isolate PBMCs, with at least 6 million obtained per sample. Trizol reagent was used to extract total RNA from PBMCs, with at least 6 micrograms per sample. The percentages of naive CD45RAhigh/CD27high T cells were determined by flow cytometry on a PBMC aliquot from every donor. This receptor chain uses TRBV4-1 and TRBJ1-5; 6 matching bases give a weak D call of TRBD1. Sequenced input: blood. The source is an elderly man in good health. This receptor carries the CDR3 CASSQEGGQQIQPQHF. The nucleotides read TGCGCCAGCAGCCAAGAAGGGGGACAACAGATTCAGCCCCAGCATTTT.